This T cell receptor (beta chain) was identified in a study of post-analysis software for immune sequencing data. Findings and caveats of the study: Under F measure analysis, samples from one preparation batch co-clustered strongly. When patients were compared with controls, 4 or 5 TRBV segments were more frequent, TRBV5-6, TRBV5-1 and TRBV20-1 among them.

CDR1 SGDLS and CDR2 YYNGEE come from the germline V gene. The germline V and J ends were trimmed by 4 bases and 4 bases, with 15 bases remaining between them. There are 14 residues in the CDR3. A note on this clonotype: The antigen is unknown.

Unique molecular identifiers had been added to the TCR beta cDNA libraries. The source material, 1 to 10 million T cells, gave rise to about 520,000 cDNA molecules. TCRdb re-called the PCR reads with MiXCR, one entry per CDR3 protein. The sample shows 700,000 to 800,000 distinct CDR3 sequences, 25% to 30% of them seen only once. V usage is TRBV9 and J usage is TRBJ2-7, with a weak D call TRBD1 (6 bases). What was sequenced was blood. This receptor was taken from a girl aged 10-17 years with multiple sclerosis. CDR3 nucleotide sequence: TGTGCCAGCAGCCCACAAGACAGGATTTACGAGCAGTACTTC. Translated: CASSPQDRIYEQYF.